This T cell receptor (beta chain) was recovered during a study of blood T cell repertoires in COVID-19. Study background: Some COVID-19 samples were acute and others convalescent; all came from the United States, Italy and Spain. PBMCs, B-cell-depleted T cells, or T cells were the source of the cDNA or gDNA that made up the material.

Profiling relied on immunoSEQ multiplex PCR, and the TCRdb table lists in-frame clones only, not all of them. The sample lists over 55,000 clones, 65% to 85% occurring once. The Seattle patients, enrolled during active infection, were followed longitudinally. J lost 5 bases, V lost 6 bases, and 12 bases had no gene match. Germline V gene lookup returns CDR1 SGHAT and CDR2 FQNNGV. CDR3 length: 16 amino acids. This chain uses TRBV11-2 with TRBJ2-5, with 10 bases lining up with TRBD1. This TCR derives from a man older than 75 with COVID-19, enrolled during active disease. The sample taken for sequencing was peripheral blood. The CDR3 loop reads CASSYRDRGGGETQYF. The DNA of the CDR3 is TGTGCCAGCAGTTACCGGGACAGGGGAGGTGGGGAGACCCAGTACTTC.